These 6 T cell receptor beta chains came from one sample sequenced in a study of blood T cells in healthy people across ages. With a J-beta primer mix and a sample-barcoded 5' primer, a second PCR ran about 6 to 11 cycles. TCRdb called the 5' RACE reads again in MiXCR, with one record for every CDR3 protein. The data show hundreds of thousands of distinct CDR3 sequences, approximately 22% seen once. The sample was blood. These receptors originate from a man between 65 and 79 years old in good health.

The V gene is TRBV6-6, the J gene TRBJ1-2, with D unclear. Germline V gene sequence: CDR1 MNHNY, CDR2 SVGAGI (reference sequence). Trimming left V 2 bases short and J 12 bases short, with 16 bases between. The CDR3 consists of 13 residues. The CDR3 is CASSYMFGDSHTF. As DNA, the CDR3 is TGTGCCAGCAGTTACATGTTTGGGGATTCCCACACCTTC.

CDR3 protein: CASSLLDGRNTEAFF. In DNA, the CDR3 is TGCGCCAGCAGCTTGCTGGACGGCAGGAACACTGAAGCTTTCTTT. This chain joins TRBV5-1 and TRBJ1-1; D gene ambiguous. V gave up 1 base and J gave up 1 base, with 11 bases separating them. Germline CDR1 and CDR2: SGHRS and YFSETQ. This CDR3 has 15 residues.

The rearrangement joins TRBV12-3 or TRBV12-4 to TRBJ1-4; D may be TRBD1 (6 bases). CDR3 length: 15 amino acids. Deletions cut 4 bases from V and 4 bases from J, with 13 bases between. The CDR3 region has the DNA TGTGCCAGCAGTTCCTCCCGGGACATTAATGAAAAACTGTTTTTT. It yields the protein CASSSSRDINEKLFF.

The V call is TRBV20-1, the J call TRBJ1-2; weak D call: TRBD1 (5 bases). V was cut by 3 bases and J by 8 bases, with 16 bases left in between. The CDR3 consists of 13 residues. The germline gives CDR1 DFQATT, CDR2 SNEGSKA (reference sequence). The CDR3 DNA reads as TGCAGTGCTAGTCTTCCAAGACAGAAAGGCTACACCTTC. As protein: CSASLPRQKGYTF.

This rearrangement joins TRBV19 to TRBJ2-7; a possible D gene is TRBD2 (6 bases). Trimming removed 1 base at V and 0 bases at J, with 10 bases between. Germline values: CDR1 LNHDA, CDR2 SQIVND (reference sequence). This CDR3 comprises 15 residues. CDR3 sequence reads: CASSIGGGTSYEQYF. The CDR3 DNA sequence: TGTGCCAGTAGTATAGGTGGGGGGACCTCCTACGAGCAGTACTTC. Combining the CDR3 with reference TRBV19 and TRBJ2-7 gives the whole variable domain DGGITQSPKYLFRKEGQNVTLSCEQNLNHDAMYWYRQDPGQGLRLIYYSQIVNDFQKGDIAEGYSVSREKKESFPLTVTSAQKNPTAFYLCASSIGGGTSYEQYFGPGTRLTVT.

The J gene is TRBJ2-5, the V gene TRBV28; possibly TRBD2 for D (5 bases). V was trimmed by 6 bases and J by 4 bases, leaving 9 bases between them. Germline lookup yields CDR1 MDHEN and CDR2 SYDVKM. The CDR3 runs to 12 residues. CDR3 in DNA: TGTGCCAGCAGGAGGGATGTAGAGACCCAGTACTTC. This sequence encodes CASRRDVETQYF.